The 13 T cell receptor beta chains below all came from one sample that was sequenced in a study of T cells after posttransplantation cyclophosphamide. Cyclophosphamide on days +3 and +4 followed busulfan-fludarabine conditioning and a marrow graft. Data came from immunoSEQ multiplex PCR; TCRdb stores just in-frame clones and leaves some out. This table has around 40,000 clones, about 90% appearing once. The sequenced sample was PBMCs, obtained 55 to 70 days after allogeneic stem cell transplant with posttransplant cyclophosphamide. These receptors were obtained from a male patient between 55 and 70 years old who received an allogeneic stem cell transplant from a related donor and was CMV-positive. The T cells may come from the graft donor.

The CDR3 DNA reads TGTGCCAGCAGCTTGGAACAGGGGGGCATCGAGCAGTACGTC. Amino acids: CASSLEQGGIEQYV. J is TRBJ2-7 and V is TRBV5-4, with 8 nucleotides matching TRBD1. With V trimmed by 0 bases and J by 6 bases, 5 bases remained unmatched. Germline V gene data show CDR1 as SGHNT and CDR2 as YYREEE (reference sequence). The CDR3 totals 14 residues.

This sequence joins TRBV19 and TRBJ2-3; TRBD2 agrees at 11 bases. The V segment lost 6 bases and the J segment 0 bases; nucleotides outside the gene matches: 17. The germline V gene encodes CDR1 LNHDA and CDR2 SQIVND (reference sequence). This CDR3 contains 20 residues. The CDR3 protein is CASRLRLAGTGITSTDTQYF. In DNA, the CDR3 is TGTGCCAGTAGACTCAGACTAGCGGGGACTGGTATCACTAGCACAGATACGCAGTATTTT.

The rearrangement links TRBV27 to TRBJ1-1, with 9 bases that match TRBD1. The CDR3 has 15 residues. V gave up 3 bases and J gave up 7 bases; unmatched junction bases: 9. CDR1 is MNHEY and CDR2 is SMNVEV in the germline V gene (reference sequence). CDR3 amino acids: CASSLVPGTGLEAFF. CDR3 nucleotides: TGTGCCAGCAGTTTGGTCCCCGGGACAGGGCTTGAAGCTTTCTTT.

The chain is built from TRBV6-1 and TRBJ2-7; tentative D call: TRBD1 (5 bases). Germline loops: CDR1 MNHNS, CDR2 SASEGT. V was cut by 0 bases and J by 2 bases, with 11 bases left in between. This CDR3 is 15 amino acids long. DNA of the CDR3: TGTGCCAGCAGTGAAGCAGGGGCAGGAGCCTACGAGCAGTACGTC. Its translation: CASSEAGAGAYEQYV.

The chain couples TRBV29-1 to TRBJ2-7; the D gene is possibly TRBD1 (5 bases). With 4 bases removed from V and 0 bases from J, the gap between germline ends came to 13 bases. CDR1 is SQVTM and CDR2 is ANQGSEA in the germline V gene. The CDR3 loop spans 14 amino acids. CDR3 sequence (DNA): TGCAGCGTTGCTCCTCGAAGGGGCTCCTACGAGCAGTACGTC. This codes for CSVAPRRGSYEQYV.

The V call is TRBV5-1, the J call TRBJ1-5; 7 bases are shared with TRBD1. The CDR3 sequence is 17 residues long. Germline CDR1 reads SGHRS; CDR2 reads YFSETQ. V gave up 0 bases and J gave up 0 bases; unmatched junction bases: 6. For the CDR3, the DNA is TGCGCCAGCAGCTTGGTCCGGGACAGAAATAGCAATCAGCCCCAGCATTTT. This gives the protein CASSLVRDRNSNQPQHF.

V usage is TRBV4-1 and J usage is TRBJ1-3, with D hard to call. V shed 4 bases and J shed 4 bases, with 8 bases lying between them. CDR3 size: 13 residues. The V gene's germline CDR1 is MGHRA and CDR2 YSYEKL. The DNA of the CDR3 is TGCGCCAGCAGCCGAAACCAGGGAAACACCATATATTTT. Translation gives CASSRNQGNTIYF.

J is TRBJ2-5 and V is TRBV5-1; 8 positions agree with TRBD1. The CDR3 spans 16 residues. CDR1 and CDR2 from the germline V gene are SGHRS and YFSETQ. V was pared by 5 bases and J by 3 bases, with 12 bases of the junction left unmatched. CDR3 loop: CASSSQGTGDEETQYF. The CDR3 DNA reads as TGCGCCAGCAGTTCTCAAGGGACAGGAGATGAAGAGACCCAGTACTTC. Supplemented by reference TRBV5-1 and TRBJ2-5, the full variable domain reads KAGVTQTPRYLIKTRGQQVTLSCSPISGHRSVSWYQQTPGQGLQFLFEYFSETQRNKGNFPGRFSGRQFSNSRSEMNVSTLELGDSALYLCASSSQGTGDEETQYFGPGTRLLVL.

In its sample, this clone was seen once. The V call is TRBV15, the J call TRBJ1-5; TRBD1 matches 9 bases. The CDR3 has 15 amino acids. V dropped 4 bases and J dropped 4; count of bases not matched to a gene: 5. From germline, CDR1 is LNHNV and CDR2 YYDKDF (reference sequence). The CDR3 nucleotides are TGTGCCACCAGCATAACAGGACAGGGGAATCAGCCCCAGCATTTT. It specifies CATSITGQGNQPQHF.

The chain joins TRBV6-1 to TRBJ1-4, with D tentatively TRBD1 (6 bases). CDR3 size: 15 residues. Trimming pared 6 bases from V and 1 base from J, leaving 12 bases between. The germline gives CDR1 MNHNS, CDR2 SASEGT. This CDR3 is CASSKTGLTNEKLFF. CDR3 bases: TGTGCCAGCAGCAAAACAGGGTTAACTAATGAAAAACTGTTTTTT.

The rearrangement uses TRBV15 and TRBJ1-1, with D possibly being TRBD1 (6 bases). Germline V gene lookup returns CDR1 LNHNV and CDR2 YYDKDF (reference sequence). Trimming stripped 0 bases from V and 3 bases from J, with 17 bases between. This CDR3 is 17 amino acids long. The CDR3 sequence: CATSRDLQQGDHTEAFF. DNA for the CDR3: TGTGCCACCAGCAGAGATTTACAACAGGGAGACCACACTGAAGCTTTCTTT.

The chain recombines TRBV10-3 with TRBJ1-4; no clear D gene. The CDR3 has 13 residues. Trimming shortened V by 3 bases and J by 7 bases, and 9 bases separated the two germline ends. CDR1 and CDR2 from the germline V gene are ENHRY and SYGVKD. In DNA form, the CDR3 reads TGTGCCATCAGTGAAGGAGTAGGTGAAAAACTGTTTTTT. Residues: CAISEGVGEKLFF.

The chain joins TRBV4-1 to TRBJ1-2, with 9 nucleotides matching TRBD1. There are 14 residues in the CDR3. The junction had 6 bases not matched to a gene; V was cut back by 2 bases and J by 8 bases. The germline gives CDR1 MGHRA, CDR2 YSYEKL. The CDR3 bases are TGCGCCAGCAGCCAACCGGGACAGGGAGGGGGCTACACCTTC. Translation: CASSQPGQGGGYTF.